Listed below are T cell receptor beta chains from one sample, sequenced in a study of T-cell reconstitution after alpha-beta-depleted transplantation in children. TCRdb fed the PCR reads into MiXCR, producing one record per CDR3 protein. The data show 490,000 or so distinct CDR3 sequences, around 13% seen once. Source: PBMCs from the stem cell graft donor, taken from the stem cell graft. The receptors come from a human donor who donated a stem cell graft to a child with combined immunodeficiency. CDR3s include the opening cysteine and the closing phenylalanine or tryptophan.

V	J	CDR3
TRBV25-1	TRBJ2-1	CASSVSGTAVPWAGVANEQFF
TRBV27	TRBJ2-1	CASSQTSGGNYNEQFF
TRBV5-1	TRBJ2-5	CASSALDGYGETQYF
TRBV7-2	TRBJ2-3	CASSPETSGYTDTQYF
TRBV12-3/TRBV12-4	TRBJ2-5	CASSSLETQYF
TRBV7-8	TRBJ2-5	CASSPRTGAETQYF
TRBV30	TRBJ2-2	CAWSVLLHGELFF
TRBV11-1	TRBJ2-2	CASSRRDLEREANTGELFF
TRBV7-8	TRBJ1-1	CASSGNSGGTTEAFF
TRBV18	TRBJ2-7	CASSSTADSYEQYF
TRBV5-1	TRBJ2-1	CASRDRETSYNEQFF
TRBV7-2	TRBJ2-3	CASSLGRPSTDTQYF
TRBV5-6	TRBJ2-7	CASSGGQGPSDTYEQYF
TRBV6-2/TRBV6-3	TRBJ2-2	CASSDGQGKAGELFF
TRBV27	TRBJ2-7	CASSYIQTSGRAYEQYF
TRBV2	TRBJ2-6	CASRGGGSGANVLTF
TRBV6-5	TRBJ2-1	CASSPTSGLQFF
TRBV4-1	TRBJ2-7	CASSQDLAIRVPYEQYF
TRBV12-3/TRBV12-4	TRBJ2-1	CASSFQSRGNEQFF
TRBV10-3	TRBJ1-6	CAISVTGKDSPLHF
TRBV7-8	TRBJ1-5	CASSLGTGDRQHF
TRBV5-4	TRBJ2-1	CASRLQGAHNEQFF
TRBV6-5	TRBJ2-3	CASSNGLGSTDTQYF
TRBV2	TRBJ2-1	CASSERAGLAEDEQFF
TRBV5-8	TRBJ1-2	CASSSGSPYYGYTF
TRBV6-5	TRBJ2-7	CASSYSMRPGGRSYEQYF
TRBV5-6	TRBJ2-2	CASSYDLTPRELFF
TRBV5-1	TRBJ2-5	CASSEQGETQYF
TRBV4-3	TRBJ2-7	CASSQDTREPTWEQYF
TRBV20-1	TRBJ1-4	CSARDPGLPEKLFF
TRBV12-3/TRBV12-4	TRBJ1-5	CASRRQGEDQPQHF
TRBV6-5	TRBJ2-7	CASSYNRDRGLEQYF
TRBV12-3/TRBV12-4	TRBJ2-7	CASTGAYEQYF
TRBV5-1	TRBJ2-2	CASDPQGQGNTGELFF
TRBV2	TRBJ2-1	CASSPDSFSYNEQFF
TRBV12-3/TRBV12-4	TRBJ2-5	CASNLGGEETQYF
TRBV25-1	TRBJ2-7	CASSELGRSEQYF
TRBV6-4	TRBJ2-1	CASSHLVIVTGSTYNEQFF
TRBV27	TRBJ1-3	CASSLSLGNTIYF
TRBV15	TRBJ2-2	CATSRDSSGMSAGELFF
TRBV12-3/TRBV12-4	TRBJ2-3	CASSFEDGRVTQYF
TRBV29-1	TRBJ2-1	CSVERGSKVEQFF
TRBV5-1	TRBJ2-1	CASSLDLAGGRNEQFF
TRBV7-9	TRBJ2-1	CASSLGQGAYEQFF
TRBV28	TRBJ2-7	CASTRETGGRDEQYF
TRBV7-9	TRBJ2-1	CASSFQGPPNNEQFF
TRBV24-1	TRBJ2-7	CATSDTGFSHEQYF
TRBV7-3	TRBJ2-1	CASSLGRLAGGYNEQFF
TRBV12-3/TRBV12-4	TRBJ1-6	CASSTRDGSPLHF
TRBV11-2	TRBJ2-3	CASLRGGTDTQYF
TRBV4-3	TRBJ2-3	CASSQSPGQGGDTQYF
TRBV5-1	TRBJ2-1	CASSSRDYNEQFF
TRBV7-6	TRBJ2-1	CASSLQAGEDEQFF
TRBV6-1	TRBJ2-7	CASSGLGYEQYF